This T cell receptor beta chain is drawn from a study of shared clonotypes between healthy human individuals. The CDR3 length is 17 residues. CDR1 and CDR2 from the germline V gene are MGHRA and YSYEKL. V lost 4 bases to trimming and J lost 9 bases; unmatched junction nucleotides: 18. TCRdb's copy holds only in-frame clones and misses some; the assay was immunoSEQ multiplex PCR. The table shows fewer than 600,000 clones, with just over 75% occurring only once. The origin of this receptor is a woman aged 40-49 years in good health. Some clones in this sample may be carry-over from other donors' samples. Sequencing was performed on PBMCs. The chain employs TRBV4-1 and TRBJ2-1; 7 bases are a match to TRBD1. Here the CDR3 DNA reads TGCGCCAGCAGCCGCCTCTACCGGGACAGTACTATCTTTGAGCAGTTCTTC. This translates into CASSRLYRDSTIFEQFF.